This record covers a single TCR beta chain. These data originate in a study of blood T cell repertoires in COVID-19. Data came from immunoSEQ multiplex PCR; TCRdb stores just in-frame clones and leaves some out. The sample contains a few hundred thousand clones, nearly 90% of which appear only once. This CDR3 region has 15 residues. From germline, CDR1 is SGHTA and CDR2 FQGNSA. Germline trimming cut 3 bases from V and 7 bases from J; bases unmatched to any gene: 9. The rearrangement joins TRBV7-2 to TRBJ1-5; 7 bases match TRBD1. Material: PBMCs or T cells enriched from blood (not recorded which). The origin of this receptor is a woman aged 25 to 39 who had recovered from COVID-19. The CDR3 nucleotides read TGTGCCAGCAGCTTTGACAGGGTCGGGGGACAGCCCCAGCATTTT. Its translation is CASSFDRVGGQPQHF.